The present T cell receptor beta chain was sequenced within a study of T cells in localized non-small cell lung cancer. Sequencing was performed with immunoSEQ multiplex PCR; in TCRdb, only in-frame clones are kept and a portion is missing. Of 30,000 or so clones in the sample, roughly 90% were seen once. The trim removed 0 bases at V and 2 bases at J, leaving 0 bases unmatched. CDR3 length: 14 residues. Germline V lookup: CDR1 PRHDT, CDR2 FYEKMQ (reference sequence). The sequence derives from a male donor at least 60 years old with stage I lung adenocarcinoma. The chain recombines TRBV13 with TRBJ2-7, with 8 bases that match TRBD1. Sequenced here: peripheral blood, sampled before any cancer treatment. The CDR3 sequence is CASSLGQGAYEQYF. The CDR3 nucleotides are TGTGCCAGCAGCTTAGGACAGGGGGCCTACGAGCAGTACTTC.